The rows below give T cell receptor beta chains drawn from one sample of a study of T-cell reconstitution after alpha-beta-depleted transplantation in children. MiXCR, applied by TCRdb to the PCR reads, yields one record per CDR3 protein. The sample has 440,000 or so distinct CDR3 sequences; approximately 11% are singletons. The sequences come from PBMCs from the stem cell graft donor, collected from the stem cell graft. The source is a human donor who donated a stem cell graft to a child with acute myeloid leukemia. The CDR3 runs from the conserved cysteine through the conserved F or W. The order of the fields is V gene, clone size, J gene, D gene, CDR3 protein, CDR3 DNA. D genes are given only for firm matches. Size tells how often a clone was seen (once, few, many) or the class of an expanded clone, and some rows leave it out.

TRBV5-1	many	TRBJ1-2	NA	CASSLEIGYGYTF	TGCGCCAGCAGCTTGGAGATAGGCTATGGCTACACCTTC
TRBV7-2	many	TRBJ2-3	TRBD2	CASRTRGSGTDTQYF	TGTGCCAGCCGGACTAGGGGAAGCGGCACAGATACGCAGTATTTT
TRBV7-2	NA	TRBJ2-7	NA	CASSLGDGYEQYF	TGTGCCAGCAGCTTAGGAGACGGCTACGAGCAGTACTTC
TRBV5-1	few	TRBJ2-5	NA	CASSITGTGMETQYF	TGCGCCAGCAGCATAACCGGCACAGGGATGGAGACCCAGTACTTC
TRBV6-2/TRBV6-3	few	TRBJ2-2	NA	CASSYEVITGELFF	TGTGCCAGCAGTTACGAAGTTATCACCGGGGAGCTGTTTTTT
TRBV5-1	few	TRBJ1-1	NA	CASSLVGETEAFF	TGCGCCAGCAGCTTGGTCGGTGAGACTGAAGCTTTCTTT
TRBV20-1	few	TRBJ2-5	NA	CSASLGGTLYQETQYF	TGCAGTGCTAGTTTAGGCGGGACTCTGTACCAAGAGACCCAGTACTTC
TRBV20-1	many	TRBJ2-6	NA	CSARSGANVLTF	TGCAGTGCCAGATCTGGGGCCAACGTCCTGACTTTC
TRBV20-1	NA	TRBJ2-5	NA	CSAPDRKETQYF	TGCAGTGCTCCGGACAGAAAAGAGACCCAGTACTTC
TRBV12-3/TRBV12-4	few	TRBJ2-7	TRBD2	CASSLAGGRNEQYF	TGTGCCAGCAGTCTAGCGGGAGGGAGGAACGAGCAGTACTTC
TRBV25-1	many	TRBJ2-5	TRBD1	CASSELRGRTQYF	TGTGCCAGCAGTGAATTGAGGGGGCGGACCCAGTACTTC
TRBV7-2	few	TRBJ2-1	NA	CASSPDGDAWEQFF	TGTGCCAGCAGCCCCGATGGGGACGCTTGGGAGCAGTTCTTC
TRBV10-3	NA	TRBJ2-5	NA	CAISPGMNQETQYF	TGTGCCATCAGTCCAGGCATGAACCAAGAGACCCAGTACTTC
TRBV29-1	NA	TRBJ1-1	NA	CSVILQGRRTEAFF	TGCAGCGTGATACTACAGGGTAGGAGGACTGAAGCTTTCTTT
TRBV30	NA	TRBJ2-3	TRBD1	CAWSFRDRATDTQYF	TGTGCCTGGAGTTTCCGGGACAGGGCCACAGATACGCAGTATTTT
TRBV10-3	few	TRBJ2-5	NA	CAISPTAPGETQYF	TGTGCCATCAGCCCCACGGCCCCGGGGGAGACCCAGTACTTC
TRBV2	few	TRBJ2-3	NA	CAITGSQNGDTQYF	TGTGCCATAACCGGGAGCCAGAATGGGGATACGCAGTATTTT
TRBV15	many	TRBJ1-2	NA	CATSRAVRANYGYTF	TGTGCCACCAGCAGGGCTGTCCGAGCTAACTATGGCTACACCTTC
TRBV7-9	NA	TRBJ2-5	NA	CASSPTVQVTQYF	TGTGCCAGCAGCCCGACCGTACAGGTTACCCAGTACTTC
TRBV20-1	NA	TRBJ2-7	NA	CSARETTGPREQYF	TGCAGTGCTAGAGAGACAACAGGGCCCCGGGAGCAGTACTTC
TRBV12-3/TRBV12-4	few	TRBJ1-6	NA	CASSLVNSPLHF	TGTGCCAGCAGTTTAGTGAATTCACCCCTCCACTTT
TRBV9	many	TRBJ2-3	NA	CASSVAAFTDTQYF	TGTGCCAGCAGCGTAGCGGCTTTCACAGATACGCAGTATTTT
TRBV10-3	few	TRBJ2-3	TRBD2	CAISEAVAGNTDTQYF	TGTGCCATCAGTGAGGCGGTAGCGGGAAACACAGATACGCAGTATTTT
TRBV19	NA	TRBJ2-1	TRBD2	CASSRLAGNGEQFF	TGTGCCAGTAGTAGGCTAGCGGGCAATGGGGAGCAGTTCTTC
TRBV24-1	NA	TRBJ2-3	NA	CATSDFGSGSDTQYF	TGTGCCACCAGTGATTTCGGGTCGGGATCAGATACGCAGTATTTT
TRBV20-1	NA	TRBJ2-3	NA	CSARSLERVTDTQYF	TGCAGTGCTAGGTCACTCGAGCGGGTCACAGATACGCAGTATTTT
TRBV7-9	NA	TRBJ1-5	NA	CASSLDFSNQPQHF	TGTGCCAGCAGCTTAGATTTCAGCAATCAGCCCCAGCATTTT
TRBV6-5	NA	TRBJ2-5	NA	CASSSGRFQETQYF	TGTGCCAGCAGTTCTGGCAGATTCCAAGAGACCCAGTACTTC
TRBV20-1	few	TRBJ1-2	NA	CSASHPRELGGYTF	TGCAGTGCTAGCCATCCTCGGGAGCTAGGTGGCTACACCTTC
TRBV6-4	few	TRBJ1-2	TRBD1	CASSAIRGPSGYTF	TGTGCCAGCAGTGCGATCAGGGGGCCGTCCGGCTACACCTTC
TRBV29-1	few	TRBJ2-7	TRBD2	CSVTGTSGTYEQYF	TGCAGCGTTACCGGGACTAGCGGAACCTACGAGCAGTACTTC
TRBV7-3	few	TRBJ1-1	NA	CASSPNAVGTEAFF	TGTGCCAGCAGCCCAAATGCCGTGGGGACTGAAGCTTTCTTT
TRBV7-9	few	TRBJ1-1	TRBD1	CASSFQTQGAEAFF	TGTGCCAGCAGCTTTCAGACACAGGGGGCTGAAGCTTTCTTT
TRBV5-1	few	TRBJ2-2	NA	CASSPRQLTGELFF	TGCGCCAGCAGCCCAAGACAGTTGACCGGGGAGCTGTTTTTT
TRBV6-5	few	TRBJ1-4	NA	CASSYRTLQREKLFF	TGTGCCAGCAGTTACCGGACACTTCAACGGGAAAAACTGTTTTTT
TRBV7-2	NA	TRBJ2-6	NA	CASSLVRATGANVLTF	TGTGCCAGCAGCTTAGTAAGGGCTACTGGGGCCAACGTCCTGACTTTC
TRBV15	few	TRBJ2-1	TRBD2	CATRESGRSYNEQFF	TGTGCCACCAGAGAGAGCGGGAGGTCCTACAATGAGCAGTTCTTC
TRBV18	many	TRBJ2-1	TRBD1	CASSPLGTGYNEQFF	TGTGCCAGCTCACCACTCGGGACAGGATACAATGAGCAGTTCTTC
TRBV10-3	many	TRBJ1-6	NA	CAISESPSSYNSPLHF	TGTGCCATCAGTGAGTCTCCGAGCTCCTATAATTCACCCCTCCACTTT
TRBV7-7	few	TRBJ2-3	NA	CASSPGRVSTDTQYF	TGTGCTAGCAGCCCAGGTCGGGTTAGCACAGATACGCAGTATTTT
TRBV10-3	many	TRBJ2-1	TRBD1	CAIRQGANNEQFF	TGTGCCATCAGACAGGGGGCAAACAATGAGCAGTTCTTC
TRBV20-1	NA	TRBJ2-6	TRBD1	CSALPTGGSGANVLTF	TGCAGTGCTCTACCGACAGGGGGCTCTGGGGCCAACGTCCTGACTTTC
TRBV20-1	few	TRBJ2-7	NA	CSASPQGRPPYEQYF	TGCAGTGCTAGTCCGCAGGGACGGCCGCCCTACGAGCAGTACTTC
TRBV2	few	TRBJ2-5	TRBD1	CASTLTGNQETQYF	TGTGCCAGCACCCTGACAGGGAATCAAGAGACCCAGTACTTC
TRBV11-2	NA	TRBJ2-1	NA	CASSLSRGIGQFF	TGTGCCAGCAGCTTATCTCGTGGAATTGGGCAGTTCTTC
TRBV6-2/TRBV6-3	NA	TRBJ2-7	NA	CASSGQTYEQYF	TGTGCCAGCAGTGGACAGACCTACGAGCAGTACTTC
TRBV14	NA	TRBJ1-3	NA	CASSPVIGNTIYF	TGTGCCAGCAGCCCGGTAATTGGAAACACCATATATTTT
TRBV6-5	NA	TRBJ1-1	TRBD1	CASSYLTAGGTNTEAFF	TGTGCCAGCAGTTACTTGACCGCAGGGGGAACGAACACTGAAGCTTTCTTT
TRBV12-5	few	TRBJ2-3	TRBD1	CASGPGTDQDTQYF	TGTGCTAGTGGGCCAGGGACAGATCAAGATACGCAGTATTTT
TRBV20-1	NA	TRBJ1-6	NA	CSARPTSRSYNSPLHF	TGCAGTGCCAGACCGACATCCCGATCCTATAATTCACCCCTCCACTTT
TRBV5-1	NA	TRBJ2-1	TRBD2	CASSPSGGGYNEQFF	TGCGCCAGCAGCCCCAGCGGGGGCGGCTACAATGAGCAGTTCTTC
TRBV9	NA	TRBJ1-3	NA	CASSVEEIPGGNTIYF	TGTGCCAGCAGCGTAGAGGAAATACCGGGTGGAAACACCATATATTTT
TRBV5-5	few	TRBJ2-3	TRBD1	CASSFLDRGNTDTQYF	TGTGCCAGCAGCTTCCTGGACAGGGGGAACACAGATACGCAGTATTTT
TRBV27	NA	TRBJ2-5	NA	CASKKTGLTPQETQYF	TGTGCCAGCAAGAAAACGGGGCTTACACCCCAAGAGACCCAGTACTTC